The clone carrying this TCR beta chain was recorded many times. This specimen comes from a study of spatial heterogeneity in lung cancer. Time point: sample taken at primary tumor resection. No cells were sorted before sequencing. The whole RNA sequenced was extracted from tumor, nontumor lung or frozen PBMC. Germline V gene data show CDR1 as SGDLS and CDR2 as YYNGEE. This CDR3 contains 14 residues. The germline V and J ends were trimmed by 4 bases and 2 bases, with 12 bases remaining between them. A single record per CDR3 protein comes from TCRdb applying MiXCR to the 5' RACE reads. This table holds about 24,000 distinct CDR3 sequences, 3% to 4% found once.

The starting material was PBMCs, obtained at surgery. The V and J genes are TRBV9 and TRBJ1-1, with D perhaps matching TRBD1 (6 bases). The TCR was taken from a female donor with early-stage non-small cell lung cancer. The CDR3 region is CASSYKGENTEAFF. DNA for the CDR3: TGTGCCAGCAGCTACAAGGGGGAAAACACTGAAGCTTTCTTT.